This T cell receptor (beta chain) was found in a study of T cell responses to AZD1222 COVID-19 vaccine. Points from the study as a whole: Females outnumbered males among donors, who were mostly white British; clonal diversity was possibly underestimated. Scientists sampled the repertoires only once the peak T cell response had passed. At baseline, seropositivity was found in only a handful of AZD1222 recipients. Among spike-specific TCRs, nearly half reportedly target unmutated variant regions.

Clones were sequenced by immunoSEQ multiplex PCR, and TCRdb holds only the in-frame ones, with some missing. The sample yields 100,000 to 150,000 clones, approximately 90% seen once. The V end lost 6 bases, the J end lost 1 base, and 10 bases lay between the germline ends. Looked up from germline, CDR1 is SGHTA and CDR2 is FQGNSA. This CDR3 is built from 14 residues. Turning to this clone: As yet, its antigen is unknown.

This rearrangement joins TRBV7-2 to TRBJ1-5; D unclear. This TCR came from an adult in good health. The specimen comprised peripheral blood, sampled on day 0 of AZD1222 vaccination. The CDR3 protein is CASRPQDSNQPQHF. CDR3 bases: TGTGCCAGCAGACCCCAGGACAGCAATCAGCCCCAGCATTTT.